The sequence of this T cell receptor beta chain was determined in a study of T-cell memory formation after mild COVID-19. General observations from the study: Pre-infection memory showed some responding clones, and this suggested that cross-reactive memory joined. The CD4+ clones that contracted clustered mainly within CM and EM, and the CD8+ clones concentrated in EMRA.

One entry per CDR3 protein, called by TCRdb with MiXCR from the 5' RACE reads. The sample includes a few hundred thousand distinct CDR3 sequences, around 20% of them seen just once. The ends were cut back, 3 bases at V and 5 bases at J, with 3 bases in the middle. There are 11 residues in the CDR3. This clonotype was detected many times. Its antigen is as yet unknown. The sequenced sample was PBMCs or a T cell subset sorted from them (not recorded which). This TCR derives from an adult woman who had mild COVID-19 (a few samples of this study predate the infection). Cell type and time point are not known. The chain couples TRBV12-3 or TRBV12-4 to TRBJ2-3, with unresolved D. The CDR3 nucleotides are TGTGCCAGCAGTTTTTTAGATACGCAGTATTTT. The encoded protein is CASSFLDTQYF.